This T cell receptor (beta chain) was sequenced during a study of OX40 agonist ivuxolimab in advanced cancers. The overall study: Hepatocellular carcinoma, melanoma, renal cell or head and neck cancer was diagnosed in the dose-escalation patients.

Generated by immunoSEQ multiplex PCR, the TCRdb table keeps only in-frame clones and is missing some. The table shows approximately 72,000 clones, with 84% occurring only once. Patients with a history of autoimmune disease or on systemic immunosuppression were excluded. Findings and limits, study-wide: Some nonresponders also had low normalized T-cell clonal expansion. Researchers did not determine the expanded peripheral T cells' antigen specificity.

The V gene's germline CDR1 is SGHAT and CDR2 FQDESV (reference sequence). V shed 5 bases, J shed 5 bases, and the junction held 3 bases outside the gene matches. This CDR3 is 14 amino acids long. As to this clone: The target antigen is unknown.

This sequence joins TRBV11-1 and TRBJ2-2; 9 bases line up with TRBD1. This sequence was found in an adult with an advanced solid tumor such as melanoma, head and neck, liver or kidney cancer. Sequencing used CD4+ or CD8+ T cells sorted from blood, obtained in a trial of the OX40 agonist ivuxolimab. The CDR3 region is CASSRTGVTGELFF. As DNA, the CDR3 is TGTGCCAGCAGCCGGACAGGGGTTACCGGGGAGCTGTTTTTT.